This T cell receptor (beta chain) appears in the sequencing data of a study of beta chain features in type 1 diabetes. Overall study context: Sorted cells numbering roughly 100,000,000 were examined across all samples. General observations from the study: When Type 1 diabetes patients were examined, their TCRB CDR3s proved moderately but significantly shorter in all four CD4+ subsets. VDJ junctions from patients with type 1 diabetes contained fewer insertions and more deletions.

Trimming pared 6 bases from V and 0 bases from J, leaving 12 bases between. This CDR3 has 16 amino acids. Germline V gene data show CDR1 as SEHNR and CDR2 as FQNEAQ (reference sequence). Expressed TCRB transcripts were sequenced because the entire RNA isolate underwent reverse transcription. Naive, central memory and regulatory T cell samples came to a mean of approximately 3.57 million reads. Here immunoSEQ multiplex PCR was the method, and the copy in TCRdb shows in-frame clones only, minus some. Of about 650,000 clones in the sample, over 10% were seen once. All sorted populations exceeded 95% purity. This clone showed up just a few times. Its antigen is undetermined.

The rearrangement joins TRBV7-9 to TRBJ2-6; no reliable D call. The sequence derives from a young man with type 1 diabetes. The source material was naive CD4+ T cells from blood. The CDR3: CASSSTPDSGANVLTF. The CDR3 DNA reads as TGTGCCAGCAGTTCCACCCCCGACTCTGGGGCCAACGTCCTGACTTTC.